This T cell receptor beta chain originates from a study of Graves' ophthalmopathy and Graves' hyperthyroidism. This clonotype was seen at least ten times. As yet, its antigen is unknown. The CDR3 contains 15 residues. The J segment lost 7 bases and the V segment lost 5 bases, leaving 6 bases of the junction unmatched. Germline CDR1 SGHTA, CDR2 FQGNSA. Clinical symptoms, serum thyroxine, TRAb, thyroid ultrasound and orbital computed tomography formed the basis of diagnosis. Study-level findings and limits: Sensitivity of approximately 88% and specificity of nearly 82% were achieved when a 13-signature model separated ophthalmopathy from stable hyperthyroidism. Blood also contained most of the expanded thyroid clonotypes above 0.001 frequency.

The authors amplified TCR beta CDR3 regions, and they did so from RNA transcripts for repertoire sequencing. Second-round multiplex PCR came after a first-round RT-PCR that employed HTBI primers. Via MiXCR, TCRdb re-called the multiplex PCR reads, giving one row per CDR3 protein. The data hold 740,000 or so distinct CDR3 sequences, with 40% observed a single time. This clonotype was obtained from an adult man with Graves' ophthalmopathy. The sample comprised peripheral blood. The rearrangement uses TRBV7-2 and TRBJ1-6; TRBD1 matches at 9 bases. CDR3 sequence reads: CASSELQGANSPLHF. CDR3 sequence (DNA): TGTGCCAGCAGCGAACTACAGGGGGCGAATTCACCCCTCCACTTT.